The rows below give T cell receptor beta chains drawn from one sample of a study of T cells in Graves' hyperthyroidism and ophthalmopathy. TCRdb reprocessed the multiplex PCR reads with MiXCR, giving one entry per CDR3 protein. The sample has about 700,000 distinct CDR3 sequences, around 15% seen once. Material for sequencing was blood. These receptors all come from a woman aged 18-30 years with Graves' hyperthyroidism. CDR3s include the opening cysteine and the closing phenylalanine or tryptophan. Each record gives: clone size, J gene, V gene, CDR3 length, D gene, CDR3 protein, CDR3 DNA. A D gene is named only where the DNA matches it firmly. Clone size appears in some rows only: once, few, many, or a class for an expanded clone.

clone size: many; J gene: TRBJ2-1; V gene: TRBV11-1; CDR3 length: 14; D gene: TRBD2; CDR3 protein: CASGRGFSHNEQFF; CDR3 DNA: TGTGCCAGTGGGAGGGGATTCTCCCACAATGAGCAGTTCTTC
clone size: -; J gene: TRBJ2-5; V gene: TRBV3-1; CDR3 length: 18; D gene: -; CDR3 protein: CASSQELTGLWGQETQYF; CDR3 DNA: TGTGCCAGCAGCCAAGAACTTACAGGCCTGTGGGGCCAAGAGACCCAGTACTTC
clone size: -; J gene: TRBJ2-7; V gene: TRBV12-3/TRBV12-4; CDR3 length: 15; D gene: TRBD1; CDR3 protein: CASSLRTGGAYEQYF; CDR3 DNA: TGTGCCAGCAGTTTAAGGACAGGGGGCGCCTACGAGCAGTACTTC
clone size: many; J gene: TRBJ2-3; V gene: TRBV11-2; CDR3 length: 15; D gene: TRBD2; CDR3 protein: CASSHLAGRPLAQYF; CDR3 DNA: TGTGCCAGCAGCCACCTAGCGGGCCGCCCCCTCGCGCAGTATTTT
clone size: few; J gene: TRBJ1-2; V gene: TRBV24-1; CDR3 length: 14; D gene: -; CDR3 protein: CATSDSIVDYGYTF; CDR3 DNA: TGTGCCACCAGTGATTCGATAGTAGACTATGGCTACACCTTC
clone size: -; J gene: TRBJ2-7; V gene: TRBV19; CDR3 length: 13; D gene: -; CDR3 protein: CASSMAGSYEQYF; CDR3 DNA: TGTGCCAGTAGTATGGCGGGCTCCTACGAGCAGTACTTC
clone size: many; J gene: TRBJ2-1; V gene: TRBV6-5; CDR3 length: 17; D gene: -; CDR3 protein: CASSYSIARSSYNEQFF; CDR3 DNA: TGTGCCAGCAGTTACTCGATTGCTAGGAGCTCCTACAATGAGCAGTTCTTC
clone size: many; J gene: TRBJ1-5; V gene: TRBV2; CDR3 length: 14; D gene: -; CDR3 protein: CASRYRVSNQPQHF; CDR3 DNA: TGTGCCAGCAGATACAGGGTGAGCAATCAGCCCCAGCATTTT
clone size: few; J gene: TRBJ2-1; V gene: TRBV6-1; CDR3 length: 16; D gene: TRBD2; CDR3 protein: CASNPRGGSSYNEQFF; CDR3 DNA: TGTGCCAGCAACCCGAGAGGCGGGAGCTCCTACAATGAGCAGTTCTTC
clone size: many; J gene: TRBJ1-1; V gene: TRBV3-1; CDR3 length: 13; D gene: -; CDR3 protein: CASSHMLGTEAFF; CDR3 DNA: TGTGCCAGCAGCCATATGCTAGGTACTGAAGCTTTCTTT
clone size: -; J gene: TRBJ1-1; V gene: TRBV7-8; CDR3 length: 13; D gene: -; CDR3 protein: CASSFQTYTEAFF; CDR3 DNA: TGTGCCAGCAGCTTTCAAACTTACACTGAAGCTTTCTTT
clone size: -; J gene: TRBJ1-1; V gene: TRBV10-2; CDR3 length: 14; D gene: -; CDR3 protein: CASSVRQLNTEAFF; CDR3 DNA: TGCGCCAGCAGTGTGAGACAGTTGAACACTGAAGCTTTCTTT
clone size: few; J gene: TRBJ1-2; V gene: TRBV29-1; CDR3 length: 14; D gene: -; CDR3 protein: CSVLSGTEVYGYTF; CDR3 DNA: TGCAGCGTTCTTTCCGGGACGGAGGTCTATGGCTACACCTTC
clone size: many; J gene: TRBJ2-7; V gene: TRBV11-2; CDR3 length: 15; D gene: TRBD1; CDR3 protein: CASRPMTGHSYEQYF; CDR3 DNA: TGTGCCAGCAGACCAATGACAGGGCACTCCTACGAGCAGTACTTC
clone size: many; J gene: TRBJ2-3; V gene: TRBV4-1; CDR3 length: 14; D gene: TRBD2; CDR3 protein: CASSHATSVDTQYF; CDR3 DNA: TGCGCCAGCAGCCATGCGACTAGCGTAGATACGCAGTATTTT
clone size: few; J gene: TRBJ2-1; V gene: TRBV6-1; CDR3 length: 15; D gene: -; CDR3 protein: CASSESLPSPVQQFF; CDR3 DNA: TGTGCCAGCAGTGAAAGCCTCCCTAGCCCTGTCCAGCAGTTCTTC
clone size: -; J gene: TRBJ2-7; V gene: TRBV4-1; CDR3 length: 17; D gene: -; CDR3 protein: CASSQGFVFGQAHEQYF; CDR3 DNA: TGCGCCAGCAGCCAAGGATTTGTTTTTGGGCAGGCCCACGAGCAGTACTTC